The clone carrying this T cell receptor beta chain was found a few times. The antigen remains unidentified. The read finishes 3 residues shy of the CDR3 end, and the germline J gene is used to complete it. These data are taken from a study of T cell clonality in common variable immunodeficiency. Broader study findings: Authors noted CVID clonality's cause needs subpopulation repertoire sequencing. Fewer TCRbeta clones were shared among CVID subjects than controls.

Caucasian heritage predominated among both patients and controls. From germline, CDR1 is PRHDT and CDR2 FYEKMQ (reference sequence). This CDR3 has 16 residues. Here immunoSEQ multiplex PCR was the method, and the copy in TCRdb shows in-frame clones only, minus some. The sample has tens of thousands of clones, none seen only once; the top ten hold about 4.5%. The source of this sequence is a person between 18 and 69 years old in good health. The rearrangement joins TRBV13 to TRBJ2-2, with D tentatively TRBD1 (5 bases). Sequencing was done on a sample of peripheral blood mononuclear cells. CDR3 residues: CASSLAYLAGANVLFF. CDR3 DNA, as far as it was read: TGTGCCAGCAGCTTAGCCTACTTGGCTGGGGCCAACGTG.